This T cell receptor beta chain was captured by sequencing in a study of blood T cell repertoires in COVID-19. Turning to the study itself: Donors in the United States, Italy and Spain gave samples during acute or convalescent COVID-19.

The junction had 13 bases not matched to a gene; V was cut back by 4 bases and J by 5 bases. The CDR3 extends over 16 amino acids. Germline assignment: CDR1 SGHRS and CDR2 YFSETQ. The method was immunoSEQ multiplex PCR; TCRdb's version includes in-frame clones alone and lacks a portion of them. The sample yields 210,000 or so clones, around 86% seen once. Material for sequencing was peripheral blood. This TCR derives from a man aged 50 to 60 with acute or convalescent COVID-19. The gene calls are TRBV5-1 and TRBJ2-7; 9 bases are shared with TRBD1. The DNA of the CDR3 is TGCGCCAGCAGCGCCTCCTTTCCGGGACAGGGAGACGAGCAGTACTTC. Its translation: CASSASFPGQGDEQYF.